A selection of T cell receptor beta chains follows, all from one sample in a study of cytomegalovirus exposure and HLA in healthy donors. Measured with immunoSEQ multiplex PCR; TCRdb has only the in-frame clones, and not every one. The table records around 200,000 clones, roughly 87% of them present only once. Material: PBMCs. The source is a man aged 50-59 years in good health and CMV-seronegative. Each CDR3 is given with its conserved first and last residue. Fields, in order: V gene, J gene, clone size, D gene, CDR3 protein, CDR3 DNA. A D gene is named only where the DNA matches it firmly. Where a row states a size, it is once, few, many or the class of an expanded clone; other rows omit it.

v_gene: TRBV7-3
j_gene: TRBJ2-3
abundance: -
d_gene: -
CDR3aa: CASSLDSFTDTQYF
CDR3nt: TGTGCCAGCAGCTTAGACAGTTTCACAGATACGCAGTATTTT

v_gene: TRBV28
j_gene: TRBJ2-7
abundance: once
d_gene: TRBD1
CDR3aa: CASSWTGYEQYF
CDR3nt: TGTGCCAGCAGTTGGACAGGGTACGAGCAGTACTTC

v_gene: TRBV9
j_gene: TRBJ2-5
abundance: -
d_gene: TRBD2
CDR3aa: CASTATSGGYQETQYF
CDR3nt: TGTGCCAGCACGGCGACTAGCGGAGGGTACCAAGAGACCCAGTACTTC

v_gene: TRBV6-1
j_gene: TRBJ2-7
abundance: -
d_gene: TRBD1
CDR3aa: CASSRQGGSYEQYF
CDR3nt: TGTGCCAGCAGTAGACAGGGTGGGTCCTACGAGCAGTACTTC

v_gene: TRBV6-5
j_gene: TRBJ2-7
abundance: -
d_gene: -
CDR3aa: CASRKNEIYEQYF
CDR3nt: TGTGCCAGCAGAAAAAATGAGATCTACGAGCAGTACTTC

v_gene: TRBV5-1
j_gene: TRBJ1-2
abundance: -
d_gene: -
CDR3aa: CASSLAETVNYGYTF
CDR3nt: TGCGCCAGCAGCTTGGCCGAGACAGTAAACTATGGCTACACCTTC

v_gene: TRBV7-2
j_gene: TRBJ1-5
abundance: -
d_gene: TRBD1
CDR3aa: CASSWGQGGNQPQHF
CDR3nt: TGTGCCAGCAGCTGGGGACAGGGGGGCAATCAGCCCCAGCATTTT

v_gene: TRBV30
j_gene: TRBJ1-1
abundance: -
d_gene: -
CDR3aa: CAWSPSRGGRTEAFF
CDR3nt: TGTGCCTGGAGCCCCTCGAGGGGGGGAAGGACTGAAGCTTTCTTT

v_gene: TRBV7-9
j_gene: TRBJ1-1
abundance: few
d_gene: -
CDR3aa: CASSFPWDTRNEAFF
CDR3nt: TGTGCCAGCAGCTTCCCTTGGGACACCCGAAATGAAGCTTTCTTT

v_gene: TRBV4-3
j_gene: TRBJ1-2
abundance: -
d_gene: TRBD1
CDR3aa: CASSQGLNRDRPRYTF
CDR3nt: TGCGCCAGCAGCCAAGGACTCAACCGGGACAGACCGCGGTACACCTTC

v_gene: TRBV28
j_gene: TRBJ1-1
abundance: -
d_gene: TRBD1
CDR3aa: CAVSYSTGAKAFF
CDR3nt: TGTGCCGTCTCTTACTCTACAGGGGCAAAAGCTTTCTTT

v_gene: TRBV7-9
j_gene: TRBJ2-5
abundance: -
d_gene: TRBD2
CDR3aa: CASSLRASGQETQYF
CDR3nt: TGTGCCAGCAGCTTACGGGCTAGCGGACAAGAGACCCAGTACTTC

v_gene: TRBV28
j_gene: TRBJ2-2
abundance: -
d_gene: TRBD1
CDR3aa: CASSFDRGRELFF
CDR3nt: TGTGCCAGCAGTTTCGACAGGGGCCGGGAGCTGTTTTTT

v_gene: TRBV28
j_gene: TRBJ1-4
abundance: -
d_gene: -
CDR3aa: CASRQAGKGEKLFF
CDR3nt: TGTGCCAGCCGACAGGCAGGGAAAGGGGAAAAACTGTTTTTT

v_gene: TRBV19
j_gene: TRBJ1-2
abundance: -
d_gene: TRBD1
CDR3aa: CASSSHTGTGYYGYTF
CDR3nt: TGTGCCAGTAGTTCGCACACCGGGACAGGGTACTATGGCTACACCTTC

v_gene: TRBV7-3
j_gene: TRBJ2-3
abundance: -
d_gene: TRBD2
CDR3aa: CASSLGLAGTDTQYF
CDR3nt: TGTGCCAGCAGCTTGGGACTAGCAGGCACAGATACGCAGTATTTT

v_gene: TRBV7-2
j_gene: TRBJ1-4
abundance: -
d_gene: -
CDR3aa: CASSLGRSEKLFF
CDR3nt: TGTGCCAGCAGCTTAGGGAGGTCTGAAAAACTGTTTTTT

v_gene: TRBV28
j_gene: TRBJ2-5
abundance: -
d_gene: -
CDR3aa: CASHPPTGLQETQYF
CDR3nt: TGTGCCAGCCACCCCCCGACAGGCCTACAAGAGACCCAGTACTTC

v_gene: TRBV5-1
j_gene: TRBJ2-2
abundance: -
d_gene: -
CDR3aa: CASSLADGSRELFF
CDR3nt: TGCGCCAGCAGCTTGGCCGATGGTAGCCGGGAGCTGTTTTTT

v_gene: TRBV18
j_gene: TRBJ2-3
abundance: -
d_gene: -
CDR3aa: CASSPGMGAVDTQYF
CDR3nt: TGTGCCAGCTCACCAGGAATGGGGGCAGTAGATACGCAGTATTTT

v_gene: TRBV7-3
j_gene: TRBJ2-1
abundance: -
d_gene: TRBD2
CDR3aa: CASSLWVRGGGGEQFF
CDR3nt: TGTGCCAGCAGCTTATGGGTCAGGGGCGGGGGGGGTGAGCAGTTCTTC

v_gene: TRBV6-5
j_gene: TRBJ1-2
abundance: -
d_gene: -
CDR3aa: CASIPADSYYGYTF
CDR3nt: TGTGCCAGCATCCCAGCGGACTCCTACTATGGCTACACCTTC

v_gene: TRBV7-9
j_gene: TRBJ2-1
abundance: -
d_gene: -
CDR3aa: CSSSLSYGSTYNEQFF
CDR3nt: TGTTCCAGCAGCTTATCTTACGGGAGCACCTACAATGAGCAGTTCTTC

v_gene: TRBV5-4
j_gene: TRBJ2-7
abundance: -
d_gene: TRBD1
CDR3aa: CASSGRDRSYEQYF
CDR3nt: TGTGCCAGCAGCGGCCGGGACAGATCCTACGAGCAGTACTTC

v_gene: TRBV18
j_gene: TRBJ2-2
abundance: -
d_gene: TRBD1
CDR3aa: CASSRRQGIANTGELFF
CDR3nt: TGTGCCAGCTCACGCCGACAGGGTATCGCGAACACCGGGGAGCTGTTTTTT

v_gene: TRBV6-6
j_gene: TRBJ1-6
abundance: -
d_gene: -
CDR3aa: CASSYPDYNSPLHF
CDR3nt: TGTGCCAGCAGTTACCCAGATTATAATTCACCCCTCCACTTT

v_gene: TRBV5-6
j_gene: TRBJ2-5
abundance: -
d_gene: TRBD1
CDR3aa: CASSWQTGGGGETQYF
CDR3nt: TGTGCCAGCAGCTGGCAGACAGGGGGTGGAGGGGAGACCCAGTACTTC

v_gene: TRBV27
j_gene: TRBJ2-3
abundance: -
d_gene: TRBD1
CDR3aa: CASSITGGSTQYF
CDR3nt: TGTGCCAGCAGTATCACAGGGGGAAGTACGCAGTATTTT

v_gene: TRBV7-9
j_gene: TRBJ2-3
abundance: -
d_gene: TRBD1
CDR3aa: CSSSFGQGGSGDTQYF
CDR3nt: TGTTCCAGCAGCTTTGGACAGGGGGGCAGTGGGGATACGCAGTATTTT

v_gene: TRBV27
j_gene: TRBJ1-2
abundance: -
d_gene: TRBD1
CDR3aa: CASSLAGGISYTF
CDR3nt: TGTGCCAGCAGTTTAGCAGGGGGAATAAGCTACACCTTC

v_gene: TRBV7-3
j_gene: TRBJ2-7
abundance: -
d_gene: -
CDR3aa: CASSLQSGTANEQYF
CDR3nt: TGTGCCAGCAGCTTACAGTCTGGGACTGCCAACGAGCAGTACTTC

v_gene: TRBV7-3
j_gene: TRBJ2-1
abundance: -
d_gene: TRBD2
CDR3aa: CASSLKPGLDGEQFF
CDR3nt: TGTGCCAGCAGCCTGAAACCGGGACTAGATGGTGAGCAGTTCTTC

v_gene: TRBV11-3
j_gene: TRBJ2-7
abundance: -
d_gene: TRBD1
CDR3aa: CASSHQGDRDRGQEQYF
CDR3nt: TGTGCCAGCAGCCACCAAGGAGACCGGGACAGGGGCCAAGAGCAGTACTTC

v_gene: TRBV5-1
j_gene: TRBJ1-5
abundance: -
d_gene: -
CDR3aa: CASSLAPTGDQPQHF
CDR3nt: TGCGCCAGCAGCTTGGCACCGACAGGAGATCAGCCCCAGCATTTT

v_gene: TRBV18
j_gene: TRBJ2-7
abundance: once
d_gene: TRBD2
CDR3aa: CASSPPRLAGGSEQYF
CDR3nt: TGTGCCAGCTCACCACCGAGGCTAGCGGGAGGGAGTGAGCAGTACTTC

v_gene: TRBV28
j_gene: TRBJ2-7
abundance: -
d_gene: -
CDR3aa: CASTTLIRAYQYF
CDR3nt: TGTGCCAGCACCACGTTAATCAGGGCGTATCAGTACTTC

v_gene: TRBV7-8
j_gene: TRBJ2-3
abundance: -
d_gene: TRBD2
CDR3aa: CASSHGLAGGRGTDTQYF
CDR3nt: TGTGCCAGCAGCCACGGACTAGCGGGAGGGAGGGGCACAGATACGCAGTATTTT

v_gene: TRBV18
j_gene: TRBJ2-1
abundance: -
d_gene: -
CDR3aa: CASSWRSGVNEQFF
CDR3nt: TGTGCCAGCTCATGGCGCTCGGGAGTCAATGAGCAGTTCTTC

v_gene: TRBV7-3
j_gene: TRBJ2-6
abundance: -
d_gene: -
CDR3aa: CASSLSGSGANVLTF
CDR3nt: TGCGCCAGCAGCTTAAGCGGCTCTGGGGCCAACGTCCTGACTTTC